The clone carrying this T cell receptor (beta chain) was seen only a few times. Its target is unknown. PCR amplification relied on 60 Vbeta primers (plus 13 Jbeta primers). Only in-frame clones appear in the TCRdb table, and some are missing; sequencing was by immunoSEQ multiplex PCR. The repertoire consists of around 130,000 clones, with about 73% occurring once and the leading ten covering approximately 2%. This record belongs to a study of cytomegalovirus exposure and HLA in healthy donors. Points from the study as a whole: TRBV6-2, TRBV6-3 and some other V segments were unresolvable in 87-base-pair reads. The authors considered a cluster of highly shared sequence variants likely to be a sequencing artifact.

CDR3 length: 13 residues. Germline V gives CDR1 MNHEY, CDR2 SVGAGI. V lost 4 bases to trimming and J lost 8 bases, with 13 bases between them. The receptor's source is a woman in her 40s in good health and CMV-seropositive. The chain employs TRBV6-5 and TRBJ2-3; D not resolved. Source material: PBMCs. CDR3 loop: CASSSRQVPTQYF. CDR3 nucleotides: TGTGCCAGCAGTTCCAGACAAGTTCCTACGCAGTATTTT.